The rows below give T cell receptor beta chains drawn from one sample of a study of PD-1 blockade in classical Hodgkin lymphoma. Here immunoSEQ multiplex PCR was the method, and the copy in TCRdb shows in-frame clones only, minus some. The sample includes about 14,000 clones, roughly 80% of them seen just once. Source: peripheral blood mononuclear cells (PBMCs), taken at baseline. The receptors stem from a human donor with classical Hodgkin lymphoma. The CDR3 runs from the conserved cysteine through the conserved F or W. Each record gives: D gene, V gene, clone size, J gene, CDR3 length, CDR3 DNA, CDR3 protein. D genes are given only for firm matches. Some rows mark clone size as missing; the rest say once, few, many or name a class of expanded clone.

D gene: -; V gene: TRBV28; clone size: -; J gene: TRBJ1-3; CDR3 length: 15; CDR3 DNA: TGTGCCAGCAGTTTAGGGGGAAATACTGGAAACACCATATATTTT; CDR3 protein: CASSLGGNTGNTIYF
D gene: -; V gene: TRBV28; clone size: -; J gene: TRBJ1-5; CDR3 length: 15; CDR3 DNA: TGTGCCAGCAGCGGGGACTTCTTTTCTAAGCAGCCCCAGCATTTT; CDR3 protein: CASSGDFFSKQPQHF
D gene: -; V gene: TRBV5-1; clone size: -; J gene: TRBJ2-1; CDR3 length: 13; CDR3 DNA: TGCGCCAGCAGCTCCCCGACTAAGAATGAGCAGTTCTTC; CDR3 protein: CASSSPTKNEQFF
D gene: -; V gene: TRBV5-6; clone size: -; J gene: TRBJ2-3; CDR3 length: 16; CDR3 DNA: TGTGCCAGCAGCTCGGGGGGGTGGACAGGGTCAGATACGCAGTATTTT; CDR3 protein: CASSSGGWTGSDTQYF
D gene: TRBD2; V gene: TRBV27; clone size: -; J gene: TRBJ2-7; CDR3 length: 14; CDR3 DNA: TGTGCCAGCAGTGCGGAGACTAGCGGCTACGAGCAGTACTTC; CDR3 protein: CASSAETSGYEQYF
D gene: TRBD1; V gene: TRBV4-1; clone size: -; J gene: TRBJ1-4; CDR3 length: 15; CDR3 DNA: TGCGCCAGCAGCCTCGGCCCGACAGGGGGTGAAAAACTGTTTTTT; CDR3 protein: CASSLGPTGGEKLFF
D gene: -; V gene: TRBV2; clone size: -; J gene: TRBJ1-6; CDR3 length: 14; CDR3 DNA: TGTGCCAGCAGTGAAGTAGTCTATAATTCACCCCTCCACTTT; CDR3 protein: CASSEVVYNSPLHF
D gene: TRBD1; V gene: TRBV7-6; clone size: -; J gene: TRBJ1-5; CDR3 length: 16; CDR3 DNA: TGTGCCAGCAGCTTGGGGGGACAGGGGGGGTTTCAGCCCCAGCATTTT; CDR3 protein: CASSLGGQGGFQPQHF
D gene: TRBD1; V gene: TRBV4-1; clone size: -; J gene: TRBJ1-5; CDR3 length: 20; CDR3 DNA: TGCGCCAGCAGCCAAGAGTATGCCCGGGACAGGGAGATCCGCCTGCAGCCCCAGCATTTT; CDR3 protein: CASSQEYARDREIRLQPQHF
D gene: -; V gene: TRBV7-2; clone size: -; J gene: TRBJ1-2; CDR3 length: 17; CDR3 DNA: TGTGCCAGCAGCTTAGCATTGGGAATTGAAGCTAACTATGGCTACACCTTC; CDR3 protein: CASSLALGIEANYGYTF
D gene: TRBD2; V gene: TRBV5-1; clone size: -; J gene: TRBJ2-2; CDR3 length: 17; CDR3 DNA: TGCGCCAGCAGCTTGGCCGAGGGAGGGATGAACACCGGGGAGCTGTTTTTT; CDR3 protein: CASSLAEGGMNTGELFF
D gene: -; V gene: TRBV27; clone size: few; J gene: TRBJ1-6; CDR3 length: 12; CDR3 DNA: TGTGCCAGCAGTTTATATAATTCACCCCTCCACTTT; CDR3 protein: CASSLYNSPLHF
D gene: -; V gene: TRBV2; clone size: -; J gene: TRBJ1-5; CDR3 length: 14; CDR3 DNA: TGTGCCAGCAGTGGGTGGGATAGCAATCAGCCCCAGCATTTT; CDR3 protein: CASSGWDSNQPQHF
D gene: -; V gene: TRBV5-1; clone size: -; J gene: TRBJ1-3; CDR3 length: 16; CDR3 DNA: TGCGCCAGCAGCTGGGCCCCTACAGGATCTGGAAACACCATATATTTT; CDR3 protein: CASSWAPTGSGNTIYF
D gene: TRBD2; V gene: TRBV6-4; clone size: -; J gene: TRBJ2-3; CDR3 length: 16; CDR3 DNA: TGTGCCAGCAGTGAAGGGCTAGCGGGGTTCACAGATACGCAGTATTTT; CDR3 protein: CASSEGLAGFTDTQYF
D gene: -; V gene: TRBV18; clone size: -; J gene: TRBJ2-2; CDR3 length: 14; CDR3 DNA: TGTGCCAGCTCACCGAGAGTGAACACCGGGGAGCTGTTTTTT; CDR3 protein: CASSPRVNTGELFF
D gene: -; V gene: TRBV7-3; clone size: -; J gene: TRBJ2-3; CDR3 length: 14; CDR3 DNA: TGTGCCAGCAGCCTCGCGGGTCAGACAGATACGCAGTATTTT; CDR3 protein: CASSLAGQTDTQYF
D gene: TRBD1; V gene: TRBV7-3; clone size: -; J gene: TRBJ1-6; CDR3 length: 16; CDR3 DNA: TGTGCCAGCAGCTTAGAGGGACAGGGTAATAATTCACCCCTCCACTTT; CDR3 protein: CASSLEGQGNNSPLHF
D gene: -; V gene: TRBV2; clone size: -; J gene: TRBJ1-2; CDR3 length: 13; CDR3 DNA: TGTGCCAGCAGTCTCGGGACCCAGCAAGGCTACACCTTC; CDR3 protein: CASSLGTQQGYTF
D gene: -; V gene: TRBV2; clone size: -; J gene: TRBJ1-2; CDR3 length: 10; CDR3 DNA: TGTGCCAGCAGTGGGGATGGCTACACCTTC; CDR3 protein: CASSGDGYTF
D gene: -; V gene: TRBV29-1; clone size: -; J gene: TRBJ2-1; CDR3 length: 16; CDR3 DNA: TGCAGCGTTGAAATAGGACAGCGGGATTGGGGGAATGAGCAGTTCTTC; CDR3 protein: CSVEIGQRDWGNEQFF
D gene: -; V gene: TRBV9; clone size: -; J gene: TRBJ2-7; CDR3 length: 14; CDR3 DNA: TGTGCCAGCAGCGTGGACGGACGCTCCTACGAGCAGTACTTC; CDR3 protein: CASSVDGRSYEQYF
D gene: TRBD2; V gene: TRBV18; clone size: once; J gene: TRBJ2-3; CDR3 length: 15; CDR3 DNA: TGTGCCAGCTCGCCCACTAGCGGCTACACAGATACGCAGTATTTT; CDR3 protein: CASSPTSGYTDTQYF
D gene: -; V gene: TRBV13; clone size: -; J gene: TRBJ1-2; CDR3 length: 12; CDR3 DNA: TGTGCCAGCGCCGAGGGTAACTATGGCTACACCTTC; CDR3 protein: CASAEGNYGYTF
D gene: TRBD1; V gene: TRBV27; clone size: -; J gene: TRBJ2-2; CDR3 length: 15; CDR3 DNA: TGTGCCAGCAGTGACAGGGGCCCCAACACCGGGGAGCTGTTTTTT; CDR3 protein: CASSDRGPNTGELFF